A selection of T cell receptor beta chains follows, all from one sample in a study of blood T cell repertoires in COVID-19. Some clones are missing from TCRdb's copy, which holds only in-frame ones; the method was immunoSEQ multiplex PCR. The profile shows fewer than 350,000 clones, roughly 87% of them singletons. Input material: peripheral blood. These receptors were obtained from a woman aged 55-69 years with COVID-19, enrolled during active disease. Both conserved end residues are part of each CDR3. The order of the fields is clone size, J gene, D gene, V gene, CDR3 protein, CDR3 DNA. The D gene is left open where the match is weak. Clone sizes are given selectively: once, few, many, or a class where the clone is expanded.

. | TRBJ1-2 | TRBD1 | TRBV19 | CASRLDRGGYGYTF | TGTGCCAGTAGGCTGGACAGGGGAGGCTATGGCTACACCTTC
. | TRBJ1-5 | TRBD1 | TRBV9 | CASSAGQGGNQPQHF | TGTGCCAGCAGTGCCGGACAGGGTGGCAATCAGCCCCAGCATTTT
. | TRBJ2-5 | TRBD1 | TRBV7-2 | CASSLTGWGETQYF | TGTGCCAGCAGCCTGACAGGGTGGGGAGAGACCCAGTACTTC
. | TRBJ2-1 | . | TRBV7-2 | CASSRSGTPGSYNEQFF | TGTGCCAGCAGCCGTTCCGGGACACCCGGTTCCTACAATGAGCAGTTCTTC
. | TRBJ1-2 | . | TRBV6-2/TRBV6-3 | CASSYGWGGDDYGYTF | TGTGCCAGCAGTTACGGATGGGGAGGAGATGACTATGGCTACACCTTC
few | TRBJ1-2 | . | TRBV5-4 | CASSPQGYGYTF | TGTGCCAGCAGCCCCCAGGGCTATGGCTACACCTTC
once | TRBJ1-1 | . | TRBV6-1 | CASSESSRGTEAFF | TGTGCCAGCAGTGAATCCTCCCGCGGCACTGAAGCTTTCTTT
. | TRBJ2-2 | TRBD2 | TRBV27 | CASSFLIAGGTGELFF | TGTGCCAGCAGTTTCCTTATAGCGGGGGGTACCGGGGAGCTGTTTTTT
. | TRBJ1-1 | . | TRBV10-3 | CASRWEGGTEAFF | TGTGCCAGCCGGTGGGAAGGGGGCACTGAAGCTTTCTTT
. | TRBJ2-2 | TRBD1 | TRBV5-8 | CASSKGTVNTGELFF | TGTGCCAGCAGCAAGGGGACAGTGAACACCGGGGAGCTGTTTTTT